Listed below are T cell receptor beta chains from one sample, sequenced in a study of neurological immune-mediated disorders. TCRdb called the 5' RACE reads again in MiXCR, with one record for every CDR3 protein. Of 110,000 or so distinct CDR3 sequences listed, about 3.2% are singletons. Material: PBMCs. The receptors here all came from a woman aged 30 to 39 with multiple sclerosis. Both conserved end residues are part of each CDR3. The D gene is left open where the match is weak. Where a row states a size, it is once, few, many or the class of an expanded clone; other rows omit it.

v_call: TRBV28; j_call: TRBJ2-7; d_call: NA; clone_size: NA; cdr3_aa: CASSLSQGSVMEQYF; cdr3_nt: TGTGCCAGCAGTTTATCGCAGGGGTCTGTCATGGAGCAGTACTTC
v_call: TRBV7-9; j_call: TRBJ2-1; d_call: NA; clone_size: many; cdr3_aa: CASSYPGEQFF; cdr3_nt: TGTGCCAGCAGCTATCCGGGTGAGCAGTTCTTC
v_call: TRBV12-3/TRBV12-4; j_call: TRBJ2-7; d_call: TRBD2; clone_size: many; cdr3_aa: CASSRTSRYEQYF; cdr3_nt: TGTGCCAGCAGTCGGACTAGTCGCTACGAGCAGTACTTC
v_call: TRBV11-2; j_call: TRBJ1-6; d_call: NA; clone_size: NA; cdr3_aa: CASVGEDNSPLHF; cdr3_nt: TGTGCCTCCGTCGGGGAGGATAATTCACCCCTCCACTTT
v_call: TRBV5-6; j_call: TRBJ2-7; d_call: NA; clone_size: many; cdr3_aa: CASSFAGPREQYF; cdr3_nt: TGTGCCAGCAGCTTCGCCGGGCCACGGGAGCAGTACTTC
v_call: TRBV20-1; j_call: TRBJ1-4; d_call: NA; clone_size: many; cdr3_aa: CSARTPTGEKLFF; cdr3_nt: TGCAGTGCCAGGACCCCCACGGGGGAAAAACTGTTTTTT
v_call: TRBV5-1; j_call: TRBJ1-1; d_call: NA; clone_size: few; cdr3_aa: CASSPASGVNTEAFF; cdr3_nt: TGCGCCAGCAGCCCAGCCTCAGGGGTGAACACTGAAGCTTTCTTT
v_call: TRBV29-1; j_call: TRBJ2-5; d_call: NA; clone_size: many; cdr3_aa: CSVAPGTGETQYF; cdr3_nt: TGCAGCGTCGCCCCGGGGACCGGGGAGACCCAGTACTTC
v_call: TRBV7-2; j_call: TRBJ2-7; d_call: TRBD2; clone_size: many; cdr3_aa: CASSLKGLASHEQYF; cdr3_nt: TGTGCCAGCAGCTTAAAGGGACTAGCAAGCCACGAGCAGTACTTC
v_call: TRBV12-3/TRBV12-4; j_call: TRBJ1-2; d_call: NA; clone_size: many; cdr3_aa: CASTLGDSTNYGYTF; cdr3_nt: TGTGCCAGCACCCTTGGAGACAGTACTAACTATGGCTACACCTTC
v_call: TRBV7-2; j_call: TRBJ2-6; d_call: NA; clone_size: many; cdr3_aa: CASSLAPGANVLTF; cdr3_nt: TGTGCCAGCAGCTTAGCACCTGGGGCCAACGTCCTGACTTTC
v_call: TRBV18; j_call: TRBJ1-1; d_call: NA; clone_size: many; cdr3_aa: CASSPNGGMNTEAFF; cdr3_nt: TGTGCCAGCTCTCCTAACGGGGGTATGAACACTGAAGCTTTCTTT
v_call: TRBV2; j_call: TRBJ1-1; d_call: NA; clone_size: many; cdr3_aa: CARLDLNTEAFF; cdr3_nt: TGTGCCAGGTTAGACCTGAACACTGAAGCTTTCTTT
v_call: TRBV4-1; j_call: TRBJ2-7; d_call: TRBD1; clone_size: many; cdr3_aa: CASSPGTRTGTYEQYF; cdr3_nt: TGCGCCAGCAGCCCCGGGACGAGGACAGGGACCTACGAGCAGTACTTC
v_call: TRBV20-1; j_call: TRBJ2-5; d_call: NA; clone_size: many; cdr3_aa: CSALVREIWETQYF; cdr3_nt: TGCAGTGCCCTCGTGAGGGAGATCTGGGAGACCCAGTACTTC
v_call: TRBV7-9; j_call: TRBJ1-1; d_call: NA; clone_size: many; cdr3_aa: CASSSGVLTEAFF; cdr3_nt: TGTGCCAGCAGCTCGGGGGTATTAACTGAAGCTTTCTTT
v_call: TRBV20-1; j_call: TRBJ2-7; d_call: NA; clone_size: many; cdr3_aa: CSASGIATYEQYF; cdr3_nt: TGCAGTGCTTCCGGGATAGCCACCTACGAGCAGTACTTC
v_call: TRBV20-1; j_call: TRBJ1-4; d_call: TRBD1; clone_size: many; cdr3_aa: CSAYNSGQNEKLFF; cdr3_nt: TGCAGTGCTTATAATTCGGGACAGAACGAAAAACTGTTTTTT
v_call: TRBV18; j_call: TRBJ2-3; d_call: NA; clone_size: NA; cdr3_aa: CASSPSTGYTQYF; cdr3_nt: TGTGCCAGCTCACCTTCAACTGGGTACACGCAGTATTTT
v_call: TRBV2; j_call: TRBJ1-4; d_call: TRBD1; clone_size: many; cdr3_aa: CASNSGQGDEKLFF; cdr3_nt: TGTGCCAGCAACAGCGGACAGGGTGATGAAAAACTGTTTTTT
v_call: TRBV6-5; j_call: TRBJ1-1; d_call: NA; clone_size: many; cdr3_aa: CASSYGRDTEAFF; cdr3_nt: TGTGCCAGCAGTTACGGTCGGGACACTGAAGCTTTCTTT
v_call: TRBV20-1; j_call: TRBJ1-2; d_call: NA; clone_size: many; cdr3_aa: CSARDWGGYTF; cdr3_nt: TGCAGTGCTAGAGATTGGGGCGGCTACACCTTC
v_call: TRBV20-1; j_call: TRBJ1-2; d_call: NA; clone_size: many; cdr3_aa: CSPSGRAQNYGYTF; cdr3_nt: TGCAGTCCTTCGGGCAGGGCTCAGAACTATGGCTACACCTTC
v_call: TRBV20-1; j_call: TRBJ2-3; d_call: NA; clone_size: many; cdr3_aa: CSASYSTDTQYF; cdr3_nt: TGCAGTGCTAGTTATAGCACAGATACGCAGTATTTT
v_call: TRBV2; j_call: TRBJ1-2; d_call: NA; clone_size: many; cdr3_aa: CASNRGTYGYTF; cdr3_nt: TGTGCCAGCAACCGGGGAACCTATGGCTACACCTTC
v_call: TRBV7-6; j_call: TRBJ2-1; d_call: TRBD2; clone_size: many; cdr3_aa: CASSLPAGLAAVSSYNEQFF; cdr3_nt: TGTGCCAGCAGCCTCCCGGCGGGACTAGCGGCTGTTAGCTCCTACAATGAGCAGTTCTTC
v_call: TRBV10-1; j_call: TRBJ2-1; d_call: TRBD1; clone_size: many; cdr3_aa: CASSESTGTGGYNEQFF; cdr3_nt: TGCGCCAGCAGTGAGTCAACGGGGACAGGGGGGTACAATGAGCAGTTCTTC
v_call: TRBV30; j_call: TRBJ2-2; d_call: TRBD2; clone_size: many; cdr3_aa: CAWSGIPSGSRNTGELFF; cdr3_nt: TGTGCCTGGAGTGGAATCCCTAGCGGGAGTAGGAACACCGGGGAGCTGTTTTTT
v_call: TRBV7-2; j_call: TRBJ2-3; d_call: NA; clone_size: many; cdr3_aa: CASSAPSLATQYF; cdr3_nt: TGTGCCAGCAGCGCCCCATCCCTCGCTACGCAGTATTTT
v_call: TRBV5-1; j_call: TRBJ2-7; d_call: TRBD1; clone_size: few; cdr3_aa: CANSFDRGHEQYF; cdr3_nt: TGCGCCAACAGCTTCGACAGGGGCCACGAGCAGTACTTC
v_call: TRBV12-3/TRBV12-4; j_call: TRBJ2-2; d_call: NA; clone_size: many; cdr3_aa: CASSWNTGELFF; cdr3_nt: TGTGCCAGCAGTTGGAACACCGGGGAGCTGTTTTTT
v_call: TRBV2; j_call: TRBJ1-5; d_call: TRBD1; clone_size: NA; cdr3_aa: CASRRDRGDNQPQHF; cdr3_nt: TGTGCCAGCAGAAGGGACAGGGGAGACAATCAGCCCCAGCATTTT
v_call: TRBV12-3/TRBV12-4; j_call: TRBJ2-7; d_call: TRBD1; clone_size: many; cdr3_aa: CASSLLGQGAVNEQYF; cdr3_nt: TGTGCCAGCAGTTTGCTGGGACAGGGGGCGGTGAACGAGCAGTACTTC
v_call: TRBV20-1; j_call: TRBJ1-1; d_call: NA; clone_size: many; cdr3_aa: CSARRTEPNTEAFF; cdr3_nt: TGCAGTGCTAGGCGGACAGAACCCAACACTGAAGCTTTCTTT
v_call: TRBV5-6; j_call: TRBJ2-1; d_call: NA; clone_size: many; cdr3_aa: CASSMTDYNEQFF; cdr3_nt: TGTGCCAGCAGCATGACTGACTACAATGAGCAGTTCTTC
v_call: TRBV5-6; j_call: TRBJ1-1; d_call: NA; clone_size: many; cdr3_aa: CASSLWGFGTEAFF; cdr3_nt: TGTGCCAGCAGCTTGTGGGGGTTCGGCACTGAAGCTTTCTTT
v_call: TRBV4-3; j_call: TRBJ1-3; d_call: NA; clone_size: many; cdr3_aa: CASSQERETVYDTIYF; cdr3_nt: TGCGCCAGCAGCCAAGAACGGGAGACAGTTTATGACACCATATATTTT
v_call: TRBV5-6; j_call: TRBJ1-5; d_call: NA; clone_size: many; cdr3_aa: CASSLQGKGNQPQHF; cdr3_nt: TGTGCCAGCAGCTTGCAGGGGAAAGGCAATCAGCCCCAGCATTTT
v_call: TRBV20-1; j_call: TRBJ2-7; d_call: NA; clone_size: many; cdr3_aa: CSARDSATGPYEQYF; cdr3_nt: TGCAGTGCTAGAGATTCGGCCACCGGCCCCTACGAGCAGTACTTC
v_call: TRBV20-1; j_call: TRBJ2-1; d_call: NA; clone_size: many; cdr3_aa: CSARREGDSYNEQFF; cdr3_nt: TGCAGTGCTAGAAGAGAAGGAGACTCCTACAATGAGCAGTTCTTC
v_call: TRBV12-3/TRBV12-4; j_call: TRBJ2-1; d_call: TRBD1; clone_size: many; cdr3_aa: CASSSPSQTGLYEQFF; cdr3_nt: TGTGCCAGCAGTTCCCCCAGTCAGACAGGGTTATATGAGCAGTTCTTC
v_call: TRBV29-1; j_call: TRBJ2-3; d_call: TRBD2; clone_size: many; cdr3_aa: CSVVGLAGTSTDTQYF; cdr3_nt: TGCAGCGTTGTCGGACTAGCGGGGACTAGCACAGATACGCAGTATTTT
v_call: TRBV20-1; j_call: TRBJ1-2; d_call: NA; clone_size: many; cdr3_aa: CSAIGQGPLGYGYTF; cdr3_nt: TGCAGTGCTATAGGGCAGGGCCCTCTAGGCTATGGCTACACCTTC
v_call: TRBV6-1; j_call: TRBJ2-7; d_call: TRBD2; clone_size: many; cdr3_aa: CASSEPTSGAAYEQYF; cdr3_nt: TGTGCCAGCAGTGAACCGACTAGCGGCGCCGCCTACGAGCAGTACTTC
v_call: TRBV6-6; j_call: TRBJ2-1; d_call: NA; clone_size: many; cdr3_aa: CASSPGKYFNDEQFF; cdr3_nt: TGTGCCAGCAGCCCCGGGAAATACTTTAACGATGAGCAGTTCTTC
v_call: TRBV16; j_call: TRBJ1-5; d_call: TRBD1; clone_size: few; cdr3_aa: CASSPGQGLQPQHF; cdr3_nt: TGTGCCAGCAGCCCCGGACAGGGTCTTCAGCCCCAGCATTTT
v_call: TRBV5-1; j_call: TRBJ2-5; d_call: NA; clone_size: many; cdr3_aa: CASSLLQETQYF; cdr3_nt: TGCGCCAGCAGCCTACTACAAGAGACCCAGTACTTC
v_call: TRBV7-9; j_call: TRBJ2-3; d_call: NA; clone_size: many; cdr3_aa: CASSLGAGSDTQYF; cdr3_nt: TGTGCCAGCAGCTTAGGAGCAGGGAGCGATACGCAGTATTTT
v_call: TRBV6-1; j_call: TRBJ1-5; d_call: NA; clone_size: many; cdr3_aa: CASTSGAGWSNQPQHF; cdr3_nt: TGTGCCAGCACCTCGGGAGCGGGGTGGAGCAATCAGCCCCAGCATTTT
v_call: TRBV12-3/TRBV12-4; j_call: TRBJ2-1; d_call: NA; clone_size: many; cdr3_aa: CASSPQDALYNEQFF; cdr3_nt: TGTGCCAGCAGCCCCCAGGATGCTCTTTACAATGAGCAGTTCTTC
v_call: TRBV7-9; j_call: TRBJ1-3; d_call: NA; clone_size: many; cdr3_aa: CAVGVGDGNTIYF; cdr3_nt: TGTGCAGTAGGCGTAGGTGACGGAAACACCATATATTTT
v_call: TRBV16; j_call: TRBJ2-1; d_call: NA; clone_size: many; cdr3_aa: CASSHEGLATYNEQFF; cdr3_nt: TGTGCCAGCAGCCATGAGGGACTTGCTACCTACAATGAGCAGTTCTTC
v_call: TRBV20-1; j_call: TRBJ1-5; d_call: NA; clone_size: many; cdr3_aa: CSALSQNQPQHF; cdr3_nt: TGCAGTGCCCTGTCACAGAATCAGCCCCAGCATTTT
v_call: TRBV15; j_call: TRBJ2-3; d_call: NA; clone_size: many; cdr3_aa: CATSTPRSWQYF; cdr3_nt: TGTGCCACCAGCACCCCCCGTTCCTGGCAGTATTTT
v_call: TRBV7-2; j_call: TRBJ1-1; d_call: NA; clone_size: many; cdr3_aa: CASSIGTMNTEAFF; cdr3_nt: TGTGCCAGCAGCATAGGGACAATGAACACTGAAGCTTTCTTT